This T cell receptor (beta chain) was identified in a study of blood T cell repertoires in COVID-19. Study information: Sample material is recorded as cDNA or gDNA derived from T cells, B-cell-depleted T cells, or PBMCs.

Libraries were prepared by immunoSEQ multiplex PCR; TCRdb keeps only in-frame clonotypes and omits some of them. The sample shows around 80,000 clones, approximately 85% of them seen only once. V gave up 5 bases and J gave up 3 bases; unmatched junction bases: 6. Germline V lookup: CDR1 LNHDA, CDR2 SQIVND (reference sequence). The CDR3 length is 15 residues. Sequencing was done on a sample of peripheral blood. The V call is TRBV19, the J call TRBJ2-1, with 8 bases matching TRBD1. This TCR was recovered from a human donor in a cohort sampled during active COVID-19. The CDR3 sequence is CASSLGTGYYNEQFF. The CDR3 nucleotides read TGTGCCAGTAGTCTCGGGACAGGTTACTACAATGAGCAGTTCTTC.